A single sample gave rise to the 20 T cell receptor beta chains below, sequenced in a study of T cells after yellow fever vaccination. TCRdb itself ran the 5' RACE reads through MiXCR, one entry per CDR3 protein. The sample gives under 250,000 distinct CDR3 sequences, 3% to 4% of which show up once; under 3.5% is in the top ten. The specimen was CD4+ T cells sorted from PBMCs, collected 10 days after the yellow fever booster vaccination. The receptor set was obtained from a man aged 18 to 35 who received the YFV17D yellow fever vaccine.

This clonotype was detected a few times. The chain employs TRBV27 and TRBJ1-2; D is unresolved. Trimming shortened V by 3 bases and J by 6 bases, and 14 bases separated the two germline ends. The V gene's germline CDR1 is MNHEY and CDR2 SMNVEV (reference sequence). The CDR3 consists of 14 residues. The CDR3 DNA is TGTGCCAGCAGTTTCGTAGGGAAGCGGAATGGCTACACCTTC. Translating it yields CASSFVGKRNGYTF.

V usage is TRBV12-3 or TRBV12-4 and J usage is TRBJ2-5; 10 bases are a match to TRBD1. The CDR3 totals 16 residues. After removal of 3 bases from V and 0 bases from J, the junction contained 4 bases not matched to a gene. CDR3 amino acids: CASSFLDRGYQETQYF. CDR3 nucleotides: TGTGCCAGCAGTTTCCTGGACAGGGGGTACCAAGAGACCCAGTACTTC.

With respect to this clonotype: A read error may account for a junction end that differs from germline. The chain is built from TRBV5-6 and TRBJ2-5; possibly TRBD2 for D (5 bases). CDR3 length: 15 residues. Per the germline V gene, CDR1 is SGHDT and CDR2 is YYEEEE. The CDR3 sequence is CASSLVRRSSPFGDF. The CDR3 bases are TGTGCCAGCAGCTTGGTCAGGAGGTCTAGCCCATTTGGGGACTTC.

The rearrangement joins TRBV28 to TRBJ2-4, with D possibly called TRBD1 or TRBD2 (5 bases each). Germline CDR1 MDHEN, CDR2 SYDVKM. Trimming cost V 2 bases and J 7 bases, with 12 bases left between them. The CDR3 is 14 amino acids. The CDR3 region has the DNA TGTGCCAGCAGTTTACAGGCCGGGGCGAACATTCAGTACTTC. Its protein product is CASSLQAGANIQYF. Based on the CDR3 plus reference TRBV28 and TRBJ2-4, the full variable domain is DVKVTQSSRYLVKRTGEKVFLECVQDMDHENMFWYRQDPGLGLRLIYFSYDVKMKEKGDIPEGYSVSREKKERFSLILESASTNQTSMYLCASSLQAGANIQYFGAGTRLSVL.

The chain links TRBV29-1 to TRBJ1-2, with D perhaps TRBD1 (5 bases). CDR3 length: 13 residues. The germline gives CDR1 SQVTM, CDR2 ANQGSEA. V gave up 7 bases and J gave up 8 bases, with 20 bases separating them. The CDR3 sequence: CSGLTAGLAGYTF. The CDR3 nucleotides read TGCAGCGGATTGACAGCTGGGCTGGCAGGCTACACCTTC.

This clonotype was observed a few times. The gene calls are TRBV12-3 or TRBV12-4 and TRBJ1-1; weak D call: TRBD1 (6 bases). The CDR3 spans 14 residues. V lost 5 bases and J lost 4, with 14 bases in between. The CDR3 DNA is TGTGCCAGCAGTGAACAGGGAAGGGGCACTGAAGCTTTCTTT. It yields the protein CASSEQGRGTEAFF.

This clonotype was detected ten times or more. The V and J genes are TRBV5-1 and TRBJ1-1, with D hard to call. Per germline, CDR1 SGHRS and CDR2 YFSETQ. The CDR3 loop spans 13 amino acids. V gave up 0 bases and J gave up 7 bases, with 10 bases separating them. This CDR3 is CASSLAESGEAFF. CDR3 nucleotides: TGCGCCAGCAGCTTGGCTGAGAGCGGTGAAGCTTTCTTT.

This clonotype showed up many times. The chain employs TRBV5-1 and TRBJ2-3; 12 bases are a match to TRBD2. The germline V gene has CDR1 SGHRS and CDR2 YFSETQ. This CDR3 contains 18 residues. V trimming: 3 bases; J trimming: 0 bases; junction bases outside the gene matches: 8. The CDR3 nucleotides read TGCGCCAGCAGCTCCGGGACTAGCGGGTCAACTAGCACAGATACGCAGTATTTT. Amino acids: CASSSGTSGSTSTDTQYF.

This clonotype showed up many times. The J gene is TRBJ1-6, the V gene TRBV12-3 or TRBV12-4; no firm D call. Trimming left V 7 bases short and J 9 bases short, with 19 bases between. The length of the CDR3 is 15 residues. The CDR3 coding sequence is TGTGCCAGCACTCAACACGGGCCGAATAGTTCACCCCTCCACTTT. Amino acids: CASTQHGPNSSPLHF.

This clonotype has a count of ten or more. The chain uses TRBV12-3 or TRBV12-4 and TRBJ2-5; no reliable D call. The CDR3 runs to 13 residues. V was clipped by 2 bases and J by 5 bases, with 9 bases between them. The CDR3 spells CASSLIPMETQYF. The CDR3 DNA sequence: TGTGCCAGCAGTTTAATCCCAATGGAGACCCAGTACTTC.

This clonotype was detected ten times or more. The chain has TRBV29-1 and TRBJ2-7; either TRBD1 or TRBD2 may fit D (5 bases each). The CDR3 spans 13 residues. The germline V and J ends were trimmed by 4 bases and 6 bases, with 16 bases remaining between them. Germline V gives CDR1 SQVTM, CDR2 ANQGSEA. The CDR3 bases are TGCAGCGTTGGAGGGACGCCCAACCTCGAGCAGTACTTC. It translates to CSVGGTPNLEQYF.

This clonotype was counted a few times. The V call is TRBV3-1, the J call TRBJ2-3; D is ambiguous. From germline, CDR1 is LGHDT and CDR2 YNNKEL (reference sequence). The CDR3 covers 12 residues. The ends were cut back, 0 bases at V and 10 bases at J, with 8 bases in the middle. The CDR3 sequence: CASSQEGWAQYF. The CDR3 DNA reads TGTGCCAGCAGCCAAGAAGGGTGGGCGCAGTATTTT.

This clonotype turned up a few times. CDR3 DNA sequence: TGTGCCAGCAGCCAAGAAGGGGATAGGGGGTACGAGCAGTACTTC. This translates into CASSQEGDRGYEQYF. The rearrangement links TRBV4-2 to TRBJ2-7, with D perhaps TRBD1 (6 bases). CDR1 and CDR2 from the germline V gene are LGHNA and YNFKEQ. Trimming pared 0 bases from V and 4 bases from J, leaving 13 bases between. The CDR3 extends over 15 amino acids.

This clonotype has a count of ten or more. The chain couples TRBV18 to TRBJ2-3, with no clear D. The CDR3 runs to 15 residues. V was pared by 3 bases and J by 2 bases, with 12 bases between. CDR1 is KGHSH and CDR2 is LQKENI in the germline V gene. The CDR3 loop reads CASSPDGRITDTQYF. CDR3 in DNA: TGTGCCAGCTCACCGGACGGACGAATCACAGATACGCAGTATTTT.

This clonotype was detected many times. V gene TRBV3-1 combines with J gene TRBJ2-5, with D hard to call. The CDR3 has 15 residues. Germline CDR1 is LGHDT and CDR2 is YNNKEL (reference sequence). Trimming removed 2 bases from V and 1 base from J, with 11 bases in between. The CDR3 DNA follows: TGTGCCAGCAGCCAATACGGTGTGATCCAAGAGACCCAGTACTTC. Translated: CASSQYGVIQETQYF.

This rearrangement joins TRBV6-5 to TRBJ1-1; tentative D call: TRBD1 (6 bases). Trimming took 4 bases from V and 2 from J, leaving 11 bases between them. CDR1 is MNHEY, CDR2 SVGAGI, per germline. The CDR3 runs to 14 residues. In nucleotides, the CDR3 is TGTGCCAGCAGTTCCCGACAGGACAACACTGAAGCTTTCTTT. This sequence encodes CASSSRQDNTEAFF.

This clonotype was recorded many times. V usage is TRBV28 and J usage is TRBJ1-1; 8 positions agree with TRBD1. The CDR3 length is 15 residues. Losses at the gene ends were 5 bases for V and 5 bases for J; bases not matched to a gene: 10. Germline V gene data show CDR1 as MDHEN and CDR2 as SYDVKM. The CDR3 loop is CASSPLDRGGTEAFF. The CDR3 region has the DNA TGTGCCAGCAGTCCCCTAGACAGGGGCGGTACTGAAGCTTTCTTT.

This clonotype has at least ten counts. V and J are TRBV27 and TRBJ2-5, with 11 bases lining up with TRBD1. CDR1 is MNHEY and CDR2 is SMNVEV in the germline V gene (reference sequence). CDR3 length: 16 residues. After removal of 10 bases from V and 0 bases from J, the junction contained 10 bases not matched to a gene. The DNA for the CDR3 is TGTGCCACCAGAGGACAGGGGGCTTGGAACCAAGAGACCCAGTACTTC. This encodes CATRGQGAWNQETQYF.

This clonotype was counted at least ten times. The chain has TRBV20-1 and TRBJ1-3; D not resolved. CDR1 is DFQATT, CDR2 SNEGSKA, per germline (reference sequence). The CDR3 spans 14 residues. Trimming pared 0 bases from V and 2 bases from J, leaving 8 bases between. CDR3 in amino acids: CSARDRVTGNTIYF. CDR3 DNA sequence: TGCAGTGCTAGAGACAGAGTAACTGGAAACACCATATATTTT.

The sample holds a few counts of this clonotype. The J gene is TRBJ2-7, the V gene TRBV5-7, with D perhaps assigned TRBD1 or TRBD2 (5 bases each). TRBV5-7 carries the ORF label, with uncertain function. The CDR3 is 17 residues long. The germline V and J ends were trimmed by 0 bases and 3 bases, with 19 bases remaining between them. The CDR3 protein is CASSLELGKGSDYEQYV. CDR3 DNA sequence: TGTGCCAGCAGCTTGGAATTGGGCAAGGGGAGCGACTACGAGCAGTACGTC.